A selection of T cell receptor beta chains follows, all from one sample in a study of vaccination effects on CD4 cells after COVID-19. No antigen has been identified for these receptors. Assay used: immunoSEQ multiplex PCR; TCRdb lists only in-frame clones, some missing. The table lists roughly 35,000 clones, roughly 80% of them singletons. Material: CD4+ T cells from PBMCs cultured without peptide, obtained after COVID-19 vaccination. All receptors come from a human donor who had a prior SARS-CoV-2 infection. CDR3s include the opening cysteine and the closing phenylalanine or tryptophan. Fields, in order: J gene, V gene, clone size, D gene, CDR3 protein, CDR3 DNA. D genes are given only for firm matches. Size is omitted from some rows. Given values are once, few, many or a class for expanded clones.

>TRBJ1-1|TRBV14|.|.
CASSLKTAPGPLNTEAFF
TGTGCCAGCAGCCTTAAGACAGCGCCGGGGCCTCTGAACACTGAAGCTTTCTTT
>TRBJ2-4|TRBV7-2|.|.
CASSLLIASMGKNIQYF
TGTGCCAGCAGCTTATTAATAGCTAGTATGGGCAAAAACATTCAGTACTTC
>TRBJ1-2|TRBV2|.|.
CASSERWGNYGYTF
TGTGCCAGCAGTGAGCGCTGGGGAAACTATGGCTACACCTTC
>TRBJ1-5|TRBV10-3|once|TRBD1
CATSPGTGAEVVFQPQHF
TGTGCCACCAGTCCCGGGACAGGGGCGGAGGTAGTATTTCAGCCCCAGCATTTT
>TRBJ1-2|TRBV6-1|.|.
CASSENTNAGYTF
TGTGCCAGCAGTGAAAACACAAATGCGGGCTACACCTTC
>TRBJ2-5|TRBV20-1|once|.
CSASGRAETQYF
TGCAGTGCTAGTGGTAGGGCAGAGACCCAGTACTTC
>TRBJ2-3|TRBV5-8|once|TRBD1
CASTGGDVTDTQYF
TGTGCCAGCACAGGGGGAGACGTCACAGATACGCAGTATTTT
>TRBJ2-7|TRBV6-6|few|TRBD2
CASSRLAGFYEQYF
TGTGCCAGCAGCCGACTAGCGGGATTCTACGAGCAGTACTTC
>TRBJ2-3|TRBV4-2|once|TRBD2
CASSQGLADSTDTQYF
TGTGCCAGTAGCCAAGGGCTAGCGGATAGCACAGATACGCAGTATTTT
>TRBJ2-2|TRBV9|.|TRBD2
CASSRTVSGGNTGELFF
TGTGCCAGCAGCCGCACCGTTAGCGGGGGGAACACCGGGGAGCTGTTTTTT
>TRBJ1-2|TRBV3-1/TRBV3-2|few|.
CASARSGAHSYGYTF
TGTGCCAGCGCTCGGTCGGGGGCCCACTCCTATGGCTACACCTTC
>TRBJ1-1|TRBV3-1/TRBV3-2|.|.
CASSPLWEQTEAFF
TGTGCCAGCAGCCCTTTATGGGAGCAAACTGAAGCTTTCTTT
>TRBJ2-3|TRBV7-9|.|.
CASSFSAVTDTQYF
TGTGCCAGCAGCTTTTCTGCGGTGACAGATACGCAGTATTTT
>TRBJ2-5|TRBV5-1|.|TRBD1
CASSLAGTEEETQYF
TGCGCCAGCAGCTTGGCCGGGACAGAAGAAGAGACCCAGTACTTC
>TRBJ2-1|TRBV19|.|.
CASATAMTGGYNEQFF
TGTGCCAGTGCAACCGCTATGACGGGTGGATACAATGAGCAGTTCTTC
>TRBJ2-5|TRBV19|.|TRBD1
CASSITGGFETQYF
TGTGCCAGTAGTATAACAGGGGGTTTTGAGACCCAGTACTTC
>TRBJ2-7|TRBV24-1|once|TRBD1
CATSDPRDSGYEQYF
TGTGCCACCAGTGACCCAAGGGACAGCGGCTACGAGCAGTACTTC
>TRBJ2-5|TRBV30|once|TRBD1
CAWTGTGTRTQYF
TGTGCCTGGACCGGGACAGGGACAAGGACCCAGTACTTC
>TRBJ1-2|TRBV28|.|TRBD1
CASSYRQGVPNYGYTF
TGTGCCAGCAGTTATCGACAGGGGGTCCCTAACTATGGCTACACCTTC
>TRBJ2-3|TRBV11-3|.|TRBD2
CASSLLSGSLTDTQYF
TGTGCCAGCAGCTTACTTAGCGGGAGCCTCACAGATACGCAGTATTTT
>TRBJ2-7|TRBV30|.|.
CAWYRDTSGEQYF
TGTGCCTGGTACCGGGACACATCGGGGGAGCAGTACTTC
>TRBJ2-3|TRBV12-2|.|.
CASRLNSGGPRAPTDTQYF
TGTGCAAGTCGCTTAAATTCCGGGGGACCCAGGGCTCCCACAGATACGCAGTATTTT
>TRBJ2-7|TRBV7-9|few|TRBD1
CASSLSSGQGNYEQYF
TGTGCCAGCAGCTTGTCATCGGGACAGGGTAACTACGAGCAGTACTTC
>TRBJ2-7|TRBV5-8|few|.
CASSFPGSYEQYF
TGTGCCAGCAGCTTTCCAGGTTCCTACGAGCAGTACTTC